What follows are 11 T cell receptor beta chains derived from one specimen sequenced in a study of blood T cell repertoires in COVID-19. Sequencing was performed with immunoSEQ multiplex PCR; in TCRdb, only in-frame clones are kept and a portion is missing. The table shows 15,000 to 20,000 clones, with about four fifths occurring only once. The specimen sequenced was peripheral blood. These receptors were taken from a man in his forties or fifties with active or convalescent COVID-19.

The V and J genes are TRBV7-8 and TRBJ2-1; TRBD2 is a possible D gene (6 bases). The V end lost 5 bases, the J end lost 9 bases, and 11 bases lay between the germline ends. Germline assignment: CDR1 SGHVS and CDR2 FQNEAQ. CDR3 length: 12 amino acids. CDR3: CASSQLAREQFF. The CDR3 nucleotides read TGTGCCAGCAGCCAACTAGCTCGTGAGCAGTTCTTC.

V gene TRBV3-1 (or the pseudogene TRBV3-2) combines with J gene TRBJ2-1; a possible D gene is TRBD2 (5 bases). Germline V gene lookup returns CDR1 LGHDT and CDR2 YNNKEL (reference sequence). The CDR3 has 16 amino acids. The V end lost 6 bases, the J end lost 0 bases, and 15 bases lay between the germline ends. CDR3 amino acids: CASRDGLPLSYNEQFF. CDR3 coding DNA: TGTGCCAGCAGGGATGGACTCCCACTCTCCTACAATGAGCAGTTCTTC.

The CDR3 reads CASNPETGGTGELFF. Written as DNA, the CDR3 is TGTGCCAGTAACCCCGAGACAGGGGGAACCGGGGAGCTGTTTTTT. The chain couples TRBV5-4 to TRBJ2-2; the match to TRBD1 covers 9 bases. With V trimmed by 8 bases and J by 5 bases, 10 bases remained unmatched. The CDR3 runs to 15 residues. The germline V gene has CDR1 SGHNT and CDR2 YYREEE (reference sequence).

This chain connects TRBV14 to TRBJ1-4; D is ambiguous. Trimming shortened V by 2 bases and J by 16 bases, and 5 bases separated the two germline ends. The germline CDR1 and CDR2 sequences are SGHDN and FVKESK. This CDR3 is built from 9 residues. CDR3 sequence reads: CASSQNQFF. As DNA, the CDR3 is TGTGCCAGCAGCCAAAATCAGTTTTTT. Full variable domain (rest looked up from reference TRBV14 and TRBJ1-4): EAGVTQFPSHSVIEKGQTVTLRCDPISGHDNLYWYRRVMGKEIKFLLHFVKESKQDESGMPNNRFLAERTGGTYSTLKVQPAELEDSGVYFCASSQNQFFGSGTQLSVL.

The chain recombines TRBV5-1 with TRBJ1-2, with TRBD1 matching 8 bases. The J segment lost 3 bases and the V segment lost 3 bases, leaving 16 bases of the junction unmatched. The CDR3 is 18 residues long. In germline, CDR1 is SGHRS, CDR2 YFSETQ. The CDR3 nucleotides are TGCGCCAGCAGCTGGGAGGGACAGGCCCTGAGTGGGTACTATGGCTACACCTTC. The encoded protein is CASSWEGQALSGYYGYTF.

The J gene is TRBJ2-3, the V gene TRBV4-3; possible D gene TRBD2, 5 bases. The CDR3 is made up of 17 amino acids. The germline V and J ends were trimmed by 5 bases and 4 bases, with 22 bases remaining between them. Germline V lookup: CDR1 LGHNA, CDR2 YSLEER. The CDR3 DNA sequence: TGCGCCAGCAGCACCGACTATTTAGTCAACGGGGCAGATACGCAGTATTTT. This encodes CASSTDYLVNGADTQYF.

The V gene is TRBV3-1 (or the pseudogene TRBV3-2), the J gene TRBJ2-2, with D perhaps matching TRBD1 (6 bases). The CDR3 totals 15 residues. Trimming left V 1 base short and J 4 bases short, with 10 bases between. CDR1 and CDR2 (germline): LGHDT, YNNKEL (reference sequence). The CDR3, as DNA: TGTGCCAGCAGCCAAGTTAGGGGGATCACCGGGGAGCTGTTTTTT. Protein: CASSQVRGITGELFF.

This clone was counted a single time. The rearrangement links TRBV28 to TRBJ2-7, with D maybe TRBD1 (5 bases). Germline V gene lookup returns CDR1 MDHEN and CDR2 SYDVKM. The ends were cut back, 6 bases at V and 2 bases at J, with 11 bases in the middle. The CDR3 runs to 13 residues. The CDR3, as DNA: TGTGCCAGCAGCTTAGACAGACCCTACGAGCAGTACTTC. Translation: CASSLDRPYEQYF.

The gene calls are TRBV5-1 and TRBJ1-1, with a weak D call TRBD1 (6 bases). The CDR3 covers 12 residues. Trimming removed 2 bases at V and 7 bases at J, with 9 bases between. Per the germline V gene, CDR1 is SGHRS and CDR2 is YFSETQ. The CDR3 sequence: CASSLQGYEAFF. CDR3 in DNA: TGCGCCAGCAGCTTACAGGGTTATGAAGCTTTCTTT.

The V gene is TRBV15, the J gene TRBJ2-7; a possible D gene is TRBD1 (6 bases). CDR3 size: 15 residues. Germline V gene lookup returns CDR1 LNHNV and CDR2 YYDKDF (reference sequence). V lost 2 bases and J lost 6, with 17 bases in between. The CDR3 DNA is TGTGCCACCAGCAGAAACACAATGGACAGCTCCGAGCAGTACTTC. Its protein product is CATSRNTMDSSEQYF.

This clone was seen only once. The chain is built from TRBV18 and TRBJ1-2; no firm D call. From germline, CDR1 is KGHSH and CDR2 LQKENI. This CDR3 region has 15 residues. Trimming cost V 0 bases and J 1 base, with 9 bases left between them. The DNA of the CDR3 is TGTGCCAGCTCACCACCGAGCGTCCGTAACTATGGCTACACCTTC. Protein product: CASSPPSVRNYGYTF.